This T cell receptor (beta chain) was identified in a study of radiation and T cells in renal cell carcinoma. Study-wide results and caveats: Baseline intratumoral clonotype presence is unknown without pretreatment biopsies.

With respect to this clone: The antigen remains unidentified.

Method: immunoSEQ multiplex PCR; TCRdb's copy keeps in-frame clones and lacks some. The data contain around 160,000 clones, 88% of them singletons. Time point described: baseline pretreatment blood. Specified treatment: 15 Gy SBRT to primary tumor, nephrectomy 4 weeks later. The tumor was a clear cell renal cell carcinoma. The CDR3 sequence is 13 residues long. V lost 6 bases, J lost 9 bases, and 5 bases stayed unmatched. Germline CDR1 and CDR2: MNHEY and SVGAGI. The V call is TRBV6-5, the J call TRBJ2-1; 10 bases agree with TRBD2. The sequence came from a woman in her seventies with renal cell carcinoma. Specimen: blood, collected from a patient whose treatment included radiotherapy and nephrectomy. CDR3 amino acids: CASRVSGGTEQFF. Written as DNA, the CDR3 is TGTGCCAGCAGAGTTAGCGGGGGGACTGAGCAGTTCTTC.